The present T cell receptor (beta chain) was sequenced within a study of blood T cell repertoires in COVID-19. Study overall: The United States, Italy and Spain supplied acute and convalescent COVID-19 samples. Sample material is recorded as cDNA or gDNA derived from T cells, B-cell-depleted T cells, or PBMCs.

The germline V gene encodes CDR1 MNHNY and CDR2 SVGAGI (reference sequence). V lost 7 bases and J lost 3; bases outside the gene matches: 4. The CDR3 loop spans 15 amino acids. Per the authors' pipeline: Counts of nucleated cells, estimated from reference gene primer amplification, were obtained. Sequencing used immunoSEQ multiplex PCR; TCRdb keeps in-frame clones, though not all of them. D and trimming were read from the DNA, whereas the V and J calls and clone size are those reported in that table. The table lists roughly 62,000 clones, roughly 80% of them singletons. The source is a human donor in a cohort sampled during active COVID-19. Input material: peripheral blood. V usage is TRBV6-6 and J usage is TRBJ2-6, with TRBD1 matching over 9 bases. In nucleotides, the CDR3 is TGTGCCAGCACGGGGACAGGGTTTGGGGCCAACGTCCTGACTTTC. Translation gives CASTGTGFGANVLTF.